The 19 T cell receptor beta chains reported below all come from one sample, sequenced in a study of blood T cells in healthy people across ages. For the second PCR, which ran for roughly 7 to 11 cycles, a sample-barcoded 5' primer and a J-beta primer mix were used. A single record per CDR3 protein comes from TCRdb applying MiXCR to the 5' RACE reads. The table shows roughly 800,000 distinct CDR3 sequences, with 55% to 70% occurring only once. The sequenced sample was blood. The receptors derive from a young man in good health.

The V call is TRBV7-9, the J call TRBJ2-3; D is possibly TRBD1 (7 bases). Per the germline V gene, CDR1 is SEHNR and CDR2 is FQNEAQ (reference sequence). The CDR3 runs 13 residues. V was shortened by 7 bases and J by 5 bases, with 13 bases between the two germline ends. The CDR3 DNA follows: TGTGCCAGCAATGGAGGGGGCATAGATACGCAGTATTTT. Translated: CASNGGGIDTQYF.

This sequence joins TRBV29-1 and TRBJ1-5; D call uncertain. CDR3 length equals 15 residues. The germline CDR1 and CDR2 sequences are SQVTM and ANQGSEA. V lost 6 bases and J 0 bases, leaving 15 bases between the germline ends. The CDR3 sequence is CSVAHGLNSNQPQHF. The CDR3 bases are TGCAGCGTCGCACACGGACTCAATAGCAATCAGCCCCAGCATTTT.

Here the CDR3 DNA reads TGTGCCAGCAGCTTCGAGGGATCCTACGAGCAGTACTTC. This gives the protein CASSFEGSYEQYF. The rearrangement links TRBV5-6 to TRBJ2-7, with TRBD2 as a possible D gene (5 bases). The germline V gene has CDR1 SGHDT and CDR2 YYEEEE. The CDR3 is 13 residues long. The ends were cut back, 2 bases at V and 1 base at J, with 7 bases in the middle.

V gene TRBV7-2 combines with J gene TRBJ2-3; 8 bases fit TRBD2. The trim removed 4 bases at V and 4 bases at J, leaving 4 bases unmatched. The CDR3 runs 14 residues. Germline CDR1 and CDR2: SGHTA and FQGNSA. Written as DNA, the CDR3 is TGTGCCAGCAGCTCCGGACTAGCTGCAGATACGCAGTATTTT. As protein: CASSSGLAADTQYF.

The chain links TRBV4-2 to TRBJ2-7, with D hard to call. V was clipped by 0 bases and J by 3 bases, with 9 bases between them. CDR3 length: 14 residues. Germline-derived CDR1 and CDR2 are LGHNA and YNFKEQ. The CDR3 DNA sequence: TGTGCCAGCAGCCAAGAACTCATGTACTACGAGCAGTACTTC. Protein product: CASSQELMYYEQYF.

This chain uses TRBV20-1 with TRBJ1-2; no clear D. The CDR3 totals 11 residues. Germline CDR1 is DFQATT and CDR2 is SNEGSKA (reference sequence). Trimming removed 5 bases from V and 3 bases from J, with 7 bases in between. Written as DNA, the CDR3 is TGCAGTGCTGAGGCCTACTATGGCTACACCTTC. Translating gives CSAEAYYGYTF.

The J gene is TRBJ2-7, the V gene TRBV20-1; 9 positions agree with TRBD1. There are 14 residues in the CDR3. With V trimmed by 7 bases and J by 6 bases, 13 bases remained unmatched. The germline gives CDR1 DFQATT, CDR2 SNEGSKA (reference sequence). As DNA, the CDR3 is TGCAGTGTGGGAACCCGGGACAGGGCACGCGAGCAGTACTTC. It yields the protein CSVGTRDRAREQYF.

The gene calls are TRBV20-1 and TRBJ2-7; 7 bases agree with TRBD1. The CDR3 sequence is 17 residues long. The germline V gene has CDR1 DFQATT and CDR2 SNEGSKA (reference sequence). V trimming: 0 bases; J trimming: 6 bases; junction bases outside the gene matches: 17. The DNA for the CDR3 is TGCAGTGCTAGAGACACAGGGGATGGATCACACGTCGCCGAGCAGTACTTC. Its translation is CSARDTGDGSHVAEQYF.

The CDR3 loop is CSAPLVAGYGYTF. CDR3 bases: TGCAGTGCCCCCCTTGTTGCAGGGTATGGCTACACCTTC. The chain joins TRBV20-1 to TRBJ1-2; D is perhaps TRBD1 (5 bases). V lost 6 bases and J 5 bases, leaving 16 bases between the germline ends. The CDR3 consists of 13 residues. Germline CDR1 and CDR2: DFQATT and SNEGSKA (reference sequence).

J is TRBJ2-1 and V is TRBV12-3 or TRBV12-4; TRBD2 matches at 11 bases. The CDR3 has 14 residues. J gave up 8 bases and V 1 base, and 1 base lay outside the gene matches. The CDR3 region has the DNA TGTGCCAGCAGTTTAGATAGCGGGGGGGATGAGCAGTTCTTC. Amino acid sequence: CASSLDSGGDEQFF.

This clonotype occurred many times. The chain joins TRBV20-1 to TRBJ1-1; TRBD1 matches 9 bases. V trimming: 1 base; J trimming: 3 bases; junction bases outside the gene matches: 0. Germline loops: CDR1 DFQATT, CDR2 SNEGSKA (reference sequence). CDR3 size: 13 residues. The CDR3, as DNA: TGCAGTGCTAGAGGGACAGGGGACACTGAAGCTTTCTTT. It translates to CSARGTGDTEAFF.

CDR3 nucleotides: TGCAGTGCTAGGTCCGCGGGGACAGTCTACAATGAGCAGTTCTTC. Translation gives CSARSAGTVYNEQFF. The genes are TRBV20-1 and TRBJ2-1, with D possibly TRBD1 on 7 matching bases. Trimming removed 3 bases at V and 3 bases at J, with 15 bases between. This CDR3 is built from 15 residues. Germline values: CDR1 DFQATT, CDR2 SNEGSKA (reference sequence).

The CDR3 spells CASSFSGNGYTF. CDR3 DNA: TGTGCCAGCAGTTTTTCTGGTAATGGCTACACCTTC. The chain carries TRBV12-3 or TRBV12-4 and TRBJ1-2; D is ambiguous. V was clipped by 3 bases and J by 6 bases, with 8 bases between them. This CDR3 has 12 amino acids.

The V gene is TRBV11-1, the J gene TRBJ2-4; D unclear. V lost 1 base, J lost 9 bases, and 13 bases lay in between. The CDR3 runs 14 residues. Per the germline V gene, CDR1 is SGHAT and CDR2 is FQDESV (reference sequence). CDR3: CASSLESGFGIQYF. Written as DNA, the CDR3 is TGTGCCAGCAGCTTAGAATCTGGGTTCGGCATTCAGTACTTC.

The chain links TRBV20-1 to TRBJ1-2; unclear D gene. Trimming took 3 bases from V and 6 from J, leaving 8 bases between them. Germline CDR1 reads DFQATT; CDR2 reads SNEGSKA (reference sequence). The CDR3 is 11 amino acids. CDR3 bases: TGCAGTGCTAGGGCCTCGGATGGCTACACCTTC. Protein: CSARASDGYTF.

The chain joins TRBV5-1 to TRBJ2-1; 10 bases agree with TRBD1. CDR3 size: 15 residues. V shed 4 bases, J shed 8 bases, and the junction held 9 bases outside the gene matches. Germline values: CDR1 SGHRS, CDR2 YFSETQ. The CDR3 sequence: CASSLRTGGGDEQFF. CDR3 DNA: TGCGCCAGCAGCCTCAGGACAGGGGGAGGCGATGAGCAGTTCTTC. Drawing the rest from reference TRBV5-1 and TRBJ2-1, the complete variable domain is KAGVTQTPRYLIKTRGQQVTLSCSPISGHRSVSWYQQTPGQGLQFLFEYFSETQRNKGNFPGRFSGRQFSNSRSEMNVSTLELGDSALYLCASSLRTGGGDEQFFGPGTRLTVL.

The chain carries TRBV12-3 or TRBV12-4 and TRBJ1-4, with D possibly TRBD1 on 5 matching bases. V lost 8 bases and J 8 bases, leaving 18 bases between the germline ends. The CDR3 spans 14 residues. CDR3 amino acids: CASGRRASEEKLFF. In nucleotides, the CDR3 is TGTGCCAGCGGACGCAGGGCGTCGGAAGAAAAACTGTTTTTT.

The V gene is TRBV9, the J gene TRBJ2-6; D is possibly TRBD1 (5 bases). The V gene lost 0 bases and the J gene lost 2 bases, with 6 bases spanning the gap. The CDR3 runs to 15 residues. Germline V CDR1 and CDR2: SGDLS, YYNGEE. The CDR3, as DNA: TGTGCCAGCAGCGTAGTAGGGGCTGGGGCCAACGTCCTGACTTTC. Encoded protein: CASSVVGAGANVLTF.

The V gene is TRBV3-1, the J gene TRBJ2-4; 7 nucleotides agree with TRBD1. There are 13 residues in the CDR3. V shed 1 base and J 8 bases; nucleotides not matched to a gene: 2. Germline CDR1 is LGHDT and CDR2 is YNNKEL (reference sequence). The CDR3: CASSQGQGDIQYF. The CDR3, as DNA: TGTGCCAGCAGCCAAGGACAGGGAGACATTCAGTACTTC. The full variable domain, its missing parts supplied by reference TRBV3-1 and TRBJ2-4, is DTAVSQTPKYLVTQMGNDKSIKCEQNLGHDTMYWYKQDSKKFLKIMFSYNNKELIINETVPNRFSPKSPDKAHLNLHINSLELGDSAVYFCASSQGQGDIQYFGAGTRLSVL.